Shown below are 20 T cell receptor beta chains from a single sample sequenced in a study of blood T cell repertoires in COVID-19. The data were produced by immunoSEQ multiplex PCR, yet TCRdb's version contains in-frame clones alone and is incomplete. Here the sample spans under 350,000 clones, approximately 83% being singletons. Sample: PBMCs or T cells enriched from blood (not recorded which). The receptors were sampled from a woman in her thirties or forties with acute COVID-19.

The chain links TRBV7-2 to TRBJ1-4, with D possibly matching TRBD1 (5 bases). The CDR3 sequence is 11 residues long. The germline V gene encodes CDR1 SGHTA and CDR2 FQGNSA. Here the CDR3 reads CSRQRNEKLFF. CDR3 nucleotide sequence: TGTTCGCGACAGCGAAATGAAAAACTGTTTTTT. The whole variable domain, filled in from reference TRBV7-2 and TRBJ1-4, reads GAGVSQSPSNKVTEKGKDVELRCDPISGHTALYWYRQSLGQGLEFLIYFQGNSAPDKSGLPSDRFSAERTGGSVSTLTIQRTQQEDSAVYLCSRQRNEKLFFGSGTQLSVL.

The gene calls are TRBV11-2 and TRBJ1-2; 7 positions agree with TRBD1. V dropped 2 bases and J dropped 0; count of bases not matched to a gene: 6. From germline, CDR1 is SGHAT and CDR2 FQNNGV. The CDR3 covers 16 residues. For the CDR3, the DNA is TGTGCCAGCAGCTTACTGCGGGACAGCGCTAACTATGGCTACACCTTC. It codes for CASSLLRDSANYGYTF.

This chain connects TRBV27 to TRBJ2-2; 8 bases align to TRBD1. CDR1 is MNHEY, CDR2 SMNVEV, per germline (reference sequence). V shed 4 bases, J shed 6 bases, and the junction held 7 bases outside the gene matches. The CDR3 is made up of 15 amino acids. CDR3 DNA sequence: TGTGCCAGCAGTTCAGGACAGGGAGGAGCCGGGGAGCTGTTTTTT. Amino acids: CASSSGQGGAGELFF.

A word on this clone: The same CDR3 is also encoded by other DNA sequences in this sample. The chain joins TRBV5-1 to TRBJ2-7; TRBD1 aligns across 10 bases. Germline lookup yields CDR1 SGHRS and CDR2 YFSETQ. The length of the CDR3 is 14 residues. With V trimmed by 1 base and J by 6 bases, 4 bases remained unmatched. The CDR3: CASSLWGQGSEQYF. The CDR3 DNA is TGCGCCAGCAGCTTGTGGGGACAGGGGAGCGAGCAGTACTTC.

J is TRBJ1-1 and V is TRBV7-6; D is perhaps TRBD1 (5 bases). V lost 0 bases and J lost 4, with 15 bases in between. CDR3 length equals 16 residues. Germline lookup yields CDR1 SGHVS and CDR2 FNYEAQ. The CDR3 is CASSLASRGVGTEAFF. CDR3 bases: TGTGCCAGCAGCTTAGCTTCTCGGGGGGTTGGCACTGAAGCTTTCTTT.

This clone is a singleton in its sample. The CDR3 DNA reads as TGTGCCAGCAGCCGACAGGGGGACTATGGCTACACCTTC. It is translated as CASSRQGDYGYTF. The chain is built from TRBV6-6 and TRBJ1-2, with 9 bases aligning to TRBD1. The CDR3 runs 13 residues. Germline V CDR1 and CDR2: MNHNY, SVGAGI (reference sequence). V trimming: 6 bases; J trimming: 3 bases; junction bases outside the gene matches: 2.

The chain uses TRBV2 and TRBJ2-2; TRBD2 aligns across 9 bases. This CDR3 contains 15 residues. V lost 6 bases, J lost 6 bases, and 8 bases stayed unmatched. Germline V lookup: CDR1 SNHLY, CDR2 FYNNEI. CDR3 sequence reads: CASSEETSGAGELFF. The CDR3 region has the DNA TGTGCCAGCAGCGAGGAGACTAGCGGTGCCGGGGAGCTGTTTTTT.

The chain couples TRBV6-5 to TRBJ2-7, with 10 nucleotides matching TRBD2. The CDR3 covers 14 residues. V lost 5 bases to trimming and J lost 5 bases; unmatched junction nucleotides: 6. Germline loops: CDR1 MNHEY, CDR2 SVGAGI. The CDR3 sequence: CASSRLAGGDEQYF. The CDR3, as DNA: TGTGCCAGCAGTAGGTTAGCGGGAGGAGACGAGCAGTACTTC.

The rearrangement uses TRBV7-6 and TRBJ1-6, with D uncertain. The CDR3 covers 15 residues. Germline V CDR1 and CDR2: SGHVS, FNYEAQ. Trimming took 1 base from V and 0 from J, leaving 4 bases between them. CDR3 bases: TGTGCCAGCAGCTTAGGGAGCTCCTATAATTCACCCCTCCACTTT. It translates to CASSLGSSYNSPLHF.

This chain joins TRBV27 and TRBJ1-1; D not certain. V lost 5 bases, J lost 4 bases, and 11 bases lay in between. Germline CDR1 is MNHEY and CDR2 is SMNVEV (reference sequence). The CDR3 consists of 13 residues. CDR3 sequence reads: CASSARGLTEAFF. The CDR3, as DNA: TGTGCCAGCAGTGCCCGGGGTCTCACTGAAGCTTTCTTT.

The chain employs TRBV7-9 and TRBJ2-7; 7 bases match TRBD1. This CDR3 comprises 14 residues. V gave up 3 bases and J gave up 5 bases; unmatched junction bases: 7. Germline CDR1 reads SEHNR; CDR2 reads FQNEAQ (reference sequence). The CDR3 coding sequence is TGTGCCAGCAGCTTGCGAGGGACAGACCACGAGCAGTACTTC. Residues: CASSLRGTDHEQYF.

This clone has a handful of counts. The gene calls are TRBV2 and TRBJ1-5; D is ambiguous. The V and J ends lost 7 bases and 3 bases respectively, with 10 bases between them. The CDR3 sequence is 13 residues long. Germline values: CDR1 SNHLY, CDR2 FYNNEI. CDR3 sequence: CASTGGFNQPQHF. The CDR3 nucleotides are TGTGCCAGCACCGGCGGATTCAATCAGCCCCAGCATTTT. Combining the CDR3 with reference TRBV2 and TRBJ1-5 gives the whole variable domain EPEVTQTPSHQVTQMGQEVILRCVPISNHLYFYWYRQILGQKVEFLVSFYNNEISEKSEIFDDQFSVERPDGSNFTLKIRSTKLEDSAMYFCASTGGFNQPQHFGDGTRLSIL.

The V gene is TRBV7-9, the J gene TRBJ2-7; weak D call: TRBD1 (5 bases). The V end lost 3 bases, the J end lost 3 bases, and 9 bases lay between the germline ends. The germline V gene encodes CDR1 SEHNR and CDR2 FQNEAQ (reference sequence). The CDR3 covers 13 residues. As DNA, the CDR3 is TGTGCCAGCAGCTTCGGGCAGGGCTACGAGCAGTACTTC. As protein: CASSFGQGYEQYF.

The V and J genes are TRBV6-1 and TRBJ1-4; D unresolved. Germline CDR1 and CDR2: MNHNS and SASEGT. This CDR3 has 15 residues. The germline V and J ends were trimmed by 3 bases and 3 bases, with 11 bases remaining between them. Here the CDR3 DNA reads TGTGCCAGCAGTGATGGTGCTCGGGCTAATGAAAAACTGTTTTTT. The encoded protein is CASSDGARANEKLFF.

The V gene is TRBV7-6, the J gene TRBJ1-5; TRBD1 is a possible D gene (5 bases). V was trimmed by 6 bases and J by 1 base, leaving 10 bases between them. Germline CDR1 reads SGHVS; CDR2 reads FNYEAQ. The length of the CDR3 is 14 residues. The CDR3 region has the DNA TGTGCCAGCAGTTCAGGGCCCAGCAATCAGCCCCAGCATTTT. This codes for CASSSGPSNQPQHF.

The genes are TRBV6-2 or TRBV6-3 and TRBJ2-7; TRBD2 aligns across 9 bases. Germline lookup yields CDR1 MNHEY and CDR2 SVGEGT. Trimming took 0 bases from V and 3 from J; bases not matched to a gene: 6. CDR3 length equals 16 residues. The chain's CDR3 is CASSYSSGSSHYEQYF. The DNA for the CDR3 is TGTGCCAGCAGTTACTCTAGCGGGAGCTCTCACTACGAGCAGTACTTC.

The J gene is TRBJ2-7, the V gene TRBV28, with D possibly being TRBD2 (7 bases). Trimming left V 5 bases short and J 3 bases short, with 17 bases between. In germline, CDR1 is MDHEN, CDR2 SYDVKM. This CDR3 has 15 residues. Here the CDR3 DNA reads TGTGCCAGCAGTCACGGGGGGCCCAGCAACTACGAGCAGTACTTC. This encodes CASSHGGPSNYEQYF.

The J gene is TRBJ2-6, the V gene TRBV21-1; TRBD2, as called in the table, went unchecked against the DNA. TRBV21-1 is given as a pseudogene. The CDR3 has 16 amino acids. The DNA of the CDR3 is TGTGCCAGCAGCAAAGTCCCGGGGTCTGGGGCCAACGTCCTGACTTTC. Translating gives CASSKVPGSGANVLTF.

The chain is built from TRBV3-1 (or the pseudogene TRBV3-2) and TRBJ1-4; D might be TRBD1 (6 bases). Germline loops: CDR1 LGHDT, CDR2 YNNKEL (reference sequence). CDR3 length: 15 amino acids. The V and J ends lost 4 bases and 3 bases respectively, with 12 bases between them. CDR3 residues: CASSRQGWANEKLFF. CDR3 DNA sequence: TGTGCCAGCAGCCGCCAGGGGTGGGCTAATGAAAAACTGTTTTTT.

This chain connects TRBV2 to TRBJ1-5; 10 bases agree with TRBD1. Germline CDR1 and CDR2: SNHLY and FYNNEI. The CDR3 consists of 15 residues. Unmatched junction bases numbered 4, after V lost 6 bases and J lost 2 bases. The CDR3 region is CASRAGTGGNQPQHF. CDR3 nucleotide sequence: TGTGCCAGCAGGGCCGGGACAGGGGGCAATCAGCCCCAGCATTTT.